This T cell receptor (beta chain) was retrieved from a study of shared clonotypes between healthy human individuals (dated by TCRdb to the early 2020s). A note on the overall study: Three men and a couple of women, aged 18 to 49 years, made up the cohort. For each donor, CD4 naive and CD4 memory were each run on three plates, CD8 naive on two plates, and CD8 memory on one plate. To estimate repertoire size and how much clonotype sharing occurs between individuals, the study deeply sequenced the blood TCR repertoires of roughly 5 healthy adults. Libraries were prepared and TCR repertoires were sequenced by different laboratories using diverse techniques, in order to increase sequencing depth and limit assay-specific biases. Between about 0.85 and 9.5 billion PBMCs per donor were obtained by leukapheresis. Study-wide findings and limitations: Compared with non-shared clonotypes, clonotypes shared by all four sorted-subset donors had higher generation probabilities. Naive subsets generally had larger estimated clonotype richness than memory subsets. Sampling was limited to blood, and TCR repertoires in tissue likely differ from TCR repertoires in blood. Because the study included a small number of donors, the genetic and exposure-history diversity represented was limited. Even with the large sequencing depth, rarefaction of the sorted-subset datasets indicated that sequencing was incomplete. Sharing across a handful of donors was observed for around 5% of naive CD4, over 3% of naive CD8, about 2.3% of memory CD4, and roughly 0.4% of memory CD8 clonotypes. Pairwise subsampling indicated that sequencing depth was expected to affect the degree of clonotype sharing among donors.

Using the deep immunoSEQ assay, TCR CDR3 regions were amplified from genomic DNA by multiplex PCR. For each cell subset, the extracted genomic DNA was distributed evenly across all wells of several immunoSEQ 96-well plates, and each plate served as one replicate. For sorted subsets, approximately 190 ng of genomic DNA, equivalent to 25,000 to 35,000 T cell genomes, went into each replicate PCR. The purified libraries were quantified using a Qubit 3.0 fluorometer, sized with a Bioanalyzer 2100, and then quantified again using the KAPA Library Quantification kit. Every immunoSEQ 96-well plate was sequenced on a separate single-read 150-cycle Illumina NextSeq 550 flow cell. Under the source paper's analysis protocol: Because the immunoSEQ output included only junctional sequences and no quality scores, the filtering could not be the same as the filtering used for full-length reads. To assign V/J genes and CDR3, sequences were annotated against IMGT germline references using PyIR, a Python wrapper for IgBLAST v1.9. Reads were removed for weak V/J assignments (E-value above 1e-6), missing CDR3, stop codons, out-of-frame junctions, or ambiguous translated residues. V3J clonotypes were defined as sequences sharing an identical inferred V gene, J gene, and CDR3 amino acid sequence. Percentage overlap between repertoires was computed as shared unique clonotypes divided by the size of the smaller repertoire. Three approaches were used to assess repertoire richness: RTK rarefaction, the Chao1 estimator, and Recon v2.1 estimates of unobserved clonotypes. For all TCRbeta clonotypes obtained by the gDNA method from several donors, generation probabilities were computed with OLGA. TCRdb took this table from immuneACCESS and kept in-frame rearrangements with V and J called. Such tables lack part of the clones; where checked against another copy, unresolved V genes explain under half of the gap, and the rest is unexplained. Clone size and V and J calls were adopted from that table, with D and trimming inferred from the DNA. Recorded for this sample are under 120,000 clones; less than 80% of them occurred a single time. The ten top clones hold approximately 24% of the sample.

Turning to this clone: It lacks a known antigen. No much larger clone is present one base from it, and per-base qualities are unavailable.

Donors were healthy HIV-negative adults with no recently reported acute infections or vaccinations. Only Caucasian adults living in Nashville, Tennessee, USA were represented among the donors. The CD8 memory samples were a combination of magnetically selected CD45RO+ cells and CCR7-negative CD45RA+ effector memory (TemRA) cells. Blood was collected by leukapheresis, and PBMCs were isolated by Ficoll-Histopaque density gradient centrifugation and then cryopreserved in liquid nitrogen vapor phase. Purity and quantity of every magnetically sorted T cell population were checked by analytical flow cytometry. From each sorted fraction, genomic DNA was isolated and quantified by UV absorbance on a Nanodrop 2000c. Spanning cysteine to phenylalanine, the CDR3 consists of 16 amino acids. Only the CDR3 DNA is retained, 48 bases long and in frame from the first base. Reading the germline V gene gives CDR1 SGHTA and CDR2 FQGNSA. Cut back by 5 bases and 6 bases, the V and J ends lie 22 bases apart.

The sample comprised memory CD8+ T cells sorted from blood. What the cell subset or site label conveys for this sample: CD45RO+ cells pooled with CCR7-negative TemRA cells. Here the chain combines TRBV7-2 and TRBJ1-2, with the D gene not clear enough to name. The clonotype comes from a woman in her twenties or thirties in good health. The DNA sequence is TGTGCCAGCAGCCCTTCAATTTTCTCCGAGACGCATGGCTACACCTTC. It translates as CASSPSIFSETHGYTF. With the rest looked up from the reference TRBV7-2 and TRBJ1-2 genes rather than sequenced, the full variable domain is GAGVSQSPSNKVTEKGKDVELRCDPISGHTALYWYRQSLGQGLEFLIYFQGNSAPDKSGLPSDRFSAERTGGSVSTLTIQRTQQEDSAVYLCASSPSIFSETHGYTFGSGTRLTVV.